This TCR beta chain was observed in a study of identical twins. Looked up from germline, CDR1 is LGHNA and CDR2 is YSLEER. The germline V and J ends were trimmed by 3 bases and 3 bases, with 8 bases remaining between them. The CDR3 contains 13 residues. The cDNA had a unique molecular identifier and a template-switch universal primer site. Each CDR3 protein gets one entry after TCRdb re-called the 5' RACE reads with MiXCR. The table has 350,000 to 450,000 distinct CDR3 sequences, approximately 18% seen once. This clonotype was counted only a few times. The antigen is not known. Findings and limits, study-wide: Twin sharing of out-of-frame TCR alpha was underestimated by models in monozygotic pairs. Out-of-frame beta sequences exhibited a weaker degree of excess twin sharing. Memory repertoires lacked the insertion deficit that abundant cord blood beta clonotypes showed.

The J gene is TRBJ1-1, the V gene TRBV4-3, with no clear D. The receptor was derived from a man in his fifties or sixties in good health. Sequencing was carried out using naive T cells sorted from blood. The CDR3 sequence is CASSQTFDTEAFF. The CDR3 DNA sequence: TGCGCCAGCAGCCAGACATTCGACACTGAAGCTTTCTTT.